The TCR beta chain under discussion was sequenced for a study of blood T cell repertoires in COVID-19. Study at large: Acute and convalescent COVID-19 specimens originated in the United States, Italy and Spain.

Using immunoSEQ multiplex PCR, the repertoire was profiled, and TCRdb retains in-frame clones only, with some absent. This table holds just over 250,000 clones, about 86% found once. Only one count was recorded for this clone. Recruits, aged about 18 to 95 years, lived in 24 US areas. Self-reported history from a screening survey and questionnaire set each donor's cohort. Germline loops: CDR1 SGDLS, CDR2 YYNGEE. This CDR3 has 15 residues. V lost 4 bases to trimming and J lost 7 bases, with 15 bases between them. J is TRBJ1-6 and V is TRBV9; possibly TRBD1 for D (6 bases). The sequencing input was PBMCs or T cells enriched from blood (not recorded which). The clonotype comes from a man under 40 with acute COVID-19. CDR3 DNA sequence: TGTGCCAGCAGCCAACCACCGGACAGCAATTCACCCCTCCACTTT. Translated: CASSQPPDSNSPLHF.